The 28 T cell receptor beta chains reported below all come from one sample, sequenced in a study of control samples from healthy donors and cancer patients. Measured with immunoSEQ multiplex PCR; TCRdb has only the in-frame clones, and not every one. The table records roughly 370,000 clones, about nine tenths of them present only once. The sample taken for sequencing was PBMCs. The receptors stem from a man aged 35-49 years with head and neck cancer.

V usage is TRBV5-6 and J usage is TRBJ1-1; D is ambiguous. Germline V gene lookup returns CDR1 SGHDT and CDR2 YYEEEE. Trimming removed 0 bases from V and 1 base from J, with 13 bases in between. CDR3 length equals 16 residues. CDR3 bases: TGTGCCAGCAGCTTGGTTGCGGTCGTGCCGAACACTGAAGCTTTCTTT. Protein: CASSLVAVVPNTEAFF.

This clone turned up a few times. The chain is built from TRBV5-1 and TRBJ1-5, with TRBD1 as a possible D gene (5 bases). This CDR3 is built from 15 residues. CDR1 and CDR2 (germline): SGHRS, YFSETQ. The V and J ends lost 4 bases and 2 bases respectively, with 13 bases between them. CDR3 in DNA: TGCGCCAGCAGCCTCGGATTGGGGGGCAATCAGCCCCAGCATTTT. Translation: CASSLGLGGNQPQHF.

This clone appeared once. V and J are TRBV15 and TRBJ2-7, with D uncertain. CDR1 and CDR2 (germline): LNHNV, YYDKDF (reference sequence). This CDR3 contains 15 residues. V was cut by 1 base and J by 0 bases, with 10 bases left in between. The CDR3 sequence is CATSRGTASSYEQYF. In DNA, the CDR3 is TGTGCCACCAGCAGAGGGACGGCAAGCTCCTACGAGCAGTACTTC. Full variable domain (rest looked up from reference TRBV15 and TRBJ2-7): DAMVIQNPRYQVTQFGKPVTLSCSQTLNHNVMYWYQQKSSQAPKLLFHYYDKDFNNEADTPDNFQSRRPNTSFCFLDIRSPGLGDTAMYLCATSRGTASSYEQYFGPGTRLTVT.

This chain links TRBV6-5 with TRBJ2-5; possibly TRBD1 or TRBD2 for D (5 bases each). Trimming shortened V by 10 bases and J by 5 bases, and 23 bases separated the two germline ends. In germline, CDR1 is MNHEY, CDR2 SVGAGI. The CDR3 is 15 residues long. DNA for the CDR3: TGTGCCATCAAACGCAGGACGGGGCGCGGGGAGACCCAGTACTTC. Translation gives CAIKRRTGRGETQYF.

The V and J genes are TRBV7-2 and TRBJ2-1; perhaps D is TRBD1 or TRBD2 (5 bases each). Germline-derived CDR1 and CDR2 are SGHTA and FQGNSA. The V end was cut by 2 bases, the J end by 6 bases, with 20 bases between. The CDR3 is 17 amino acids. DNA of the CDR3: TGTGCCAGCAGCTTAATTCCGGGACCTGGTAGTCCCAATGAGCAGTTCTTC. Its translation is CASSLIPGPGSPNEQFF.

V is TRBV5-5 and J is TRBJ2-5; D is unresolved. This CDR3 comprises 12 residues. CDR1 is SGHKS and CDR2 is YYEKEE in the germline V gene (reference sequence). Trimming removed 1 base from V and 5 bases from J, with 6 bases in between. CDR3 sequence reads: CASSLTVETQYF. DNA of the CDR3: TGTGCCAGCAGCTTGACAGTCGAGACCCAGTACTTC. The complete variable domain, with remaining parts taken from reference TRBV5-5 and TRBJ2-5, reads DAGVTQSPTHLIKTRGQQVTLRCSPISGHKSVSWYQQVLGQGPQFIFQYYEKEERGRGNFPDRFSARQFPNYSSELNVNALLLGDSALYLCASSLTVETQYFGPGTRLLVL.

V is TRBV6-5 and J is TRBJ2-7, with 9 nucleotides matching TRBD1. Germline CDR1 is MNHEY and CDR2 is SVGAGI. J was trimmed by 3 bases and V by 11 bases; bases with no gene match: 11. The CDR3 spans 14 residues. The CDR3 bases are TGTGCCTGCCGACACCGGGACAGGGTCTACGAGCAGTACTTC. Amino acid sequence: CACRHRDRVYEQYF.

As for this clone: Compared with germline, one end of the junction differs, possibly owing to a read error. This sequence joins TRBV28 and TRBJ2-3; 10 bases match TRBD2. The CDR3 sequence is 13 residues long. Germline values: CDR1 MDHEN, CDR2 SYDVKM. The CDR3 is CASSRTSGIPTIF. CDR3 DNA: TGTGCCAGCAGTCGGACTAGCGGAATCCCCACCATTTTT.

With respect to this clone: The junction differs from germline at one of its ends, possibly a read error. Other DNA sequences of this sample code for an identical CDR3. The chain employs TRBV24-1 and TRBJ1-2, with a weak D call TRBD1 (6 bases). Germline CDR1 is KGHDR and CDR2 is SFDVKD. This CDR3 is 12 amino acids long. CDR3 sequence (DNA): TGTGCCACCAGCCAGGGGCTACGTGGCTACACCTTT. It specifies CATSQGLRGYTF.

The rearrangement uses TRBV9 and TRBJ1-3; 12 bases fit TRBD1. The CDR3 totals 17 residues. Unmatched junction bases numbered 6, after V lost 2 bases and J lost 3 bases. Germline assignment: CDR1 SGDLS and CDR2 YYNGEE. In DNA, the CDR3 is TGTGCCAGCAGCGTGGGACAGGGGGCGCGAAGTGGAAACACCATATATTTT. This translates into CASSVGQGARSGNTIYF.

The table lists this clone with a count of one. The chain employs TRBV14 and TRBJ2-5; a possible D gene is TRBD1 (6 bases). Germline CDR1 is SGHDN and CDR2 is FVKESK. V dropped 6 bases and J dropped 5 bases, with 19 bases sitting between them. This CDR3 contains 15 residues. The CDR3 is CASSLPTGSEETQYF. CDR3 in DNA: TGTGCCAGCAGTCTACCAACAGGGTCCGAGGAGACCCAGTACTTC. Based on the CDR3 plus reference TRBV14 and TRBJ2-5, the full variable domain is EAGVTQFPSHSVIEKGQTVTLRCDPISGHDNLYWYRRVMGKEIKFLLHFVKESKQDESGMPNNRFLAERTGGTYSTLKVQPAELEDSGVYFCASSLPTGSEETQYFGPGTRLLVL.

Remarks on this clone: One end of the junction does not line up with germline, which may come from a read error. V usage is TRBV7-8 and J usage is TRBJ2-1; tentatively, D is TRBD2 (5 bases). The germline V gene encodes CDR1 SGHVS and CDR2 FQNEAQ. This CDR3 region has 14 residues. Here the CDR3 reads CASSGFLLDGERFF. The CDR3 DNA reads TGTGCCAGCTCCGGGTTCTTACTCGATGGGGAGCGGTTCTTC. The full variable domain, completed using reference TRBV7-8 and TRBJ2-1, is GAGVSQSPRYKVAKRGQDVALRCDPISGHVSLFWYQQALGQGPEFLTYFQNEAQLDKSGLPSDRFFAERPEGSVSTLKIQRTQQEDSAVYLCASSGFLLDGERFFGPGTRLTVL.

The gene calls are TRBV28 and TRBJ2-1; D ambiguous. Trimming left V 2 bases short and J 5 bases short, with 10 bases between. CDR1 MDHEN and CDR2 SYDVKM come from the germline V gene. This CDR3 has 14 amino acids. The CDR3 coding sequence is TGTGCCAGCAGTTTAAGGTGGGAAAACAATGAGCAGTTCTTC. Translated: CASSLRWENNEQFF.

The CDR3 sequence is CAWRAAGGPNNEQFF. CDR3 in DNA: TGTGCCTGGAGGGCGGCGGGGGGGCCGAACAATGAGCAGTTCTTC. The chain joins TRBV30 to TRBJ2-1; TRBD2 matches 9 bases. V lost 3 bases and J lost 5; bases outside the gene matches: 8. Germline V CDR1 and CDR2: GTSNPN, SVGIG (reference sequence). The CDR3 runs to 15 residues.

The chain has TRBV6-4 and TRBJ1-5; D might be TRBD1 (6 bases). The V end was cut by 8 bases, the J end by 0 bases, with 17 bases between. The CDR3 consists of 16 residues. Germline CDR1 and CDR2: MRHNA and SNTAGT. The CDR3 region has the DNA TGTGCCAGCGCCACGCAGGGGATTTATAGCAATCAGCCCCAGCATTTT. It specifies CASATQGIYSNQPQHF.

The chain employs TRBV7-3 and TRBJ2-2; the D call may be TRBD1 or TRBD2 (5 bases each). The CDR3 is made up of 13 amino acids. V dropped 3 bases and J dropped 6 bases, with 8 bases sitting between them. Germline loops: CDR1 SGHTA, CDR2 FQGTGA. Written as DNA, the CDR3 is TGTGCCAGCAGCTTGGGGGTTGCCGGGGAGCTGTTTTTT. Its translation is CASSLGVAGELFF.

With regard to this clone: Germline and junction disagree at one end, which may indicate a read error. This sequence joins TRBV2 and TRBJ2-3, with unresolved D. Germline lookup yields CDR1 SNHLY and CDR2 FYNNEI. The CDR3 loop spans 13 amino acids. In DNA, the CDR3 is TGTGCCAGCAGTGAAGCGCGCACGGATACGCAGTATTTT. Protein: CASSEARTDTQYF.

The V call is TRBV28, the J call TRBJ1-5, with D unclear. The V gene's germline CDR1 is MDHEN and CDR2 SYDVKM. The V gene lost 5 bases and the J gene lost 0 bases, with 8 bases spanning the gap. The length of the CDR3 is 14 residues. The CDR3 bases are TGTGCCAGCAGTATTGGGAATAGCAATCAGCCCCAGCATTTT. It is translated as CASSIGNSNQPQHF. The whole variable domain, remainder taken from reference TRBV28 and TRBJ1-5, is DVKVTQSSRYLVKRTGEKVFLECVQDMDHENMFWYRQDPGLGLRLIYFSYDVKMKEKGDIPEGYSVSREKKERFSLILESASTNQTSMYLCASSIGNSNQPQHFGDGTRLSIL.

This chain uses TRBV28 with TRBJ2-2, with 7 bases lining up with TRBD1. In germline, CDR1 is MDHEN, CDR2 SYDVKM. The CDR3 has 15 amino acids. V shed 6 bases and J 5 bases; nucleotides not matched to a gene: 9. In DNA, the CDR3 is TGTGCCAGCAGGGGGGCAGGGGGTAGGACCGGGGAGCTGTTTTTT. This gives the protein CASRGAGGRTGELFF. The full variable domain, in which reference TRBV28 and TRBJ2-2 provide the parts outside the CDR3, is DVKVTQSSRYLVKRTGEKVFLECVQDMDHENMFWYRQDPGLGLRLIYFSYDVKMKEKGDIPEGYSVSREKKERFSLILESASTNQTSMYLCASRGAGGRTGELFFGEGSRLTVL.

This chain connects TRBV18 to TRBJ1-1; D is unclear. This CDR3 contains 14 residues. Germline lookup yields CDR1 KGHSH and CDR2 LQKENI. V lost 4 bases, J lost 0 bases, and 9 bases lay in between. The CDR3 coding sequence is TGTGCCAGCTCACAGGAACGAATGAACACTGAAGCTTTCTTT. Translated: CASSQERMNTEAFF.

This rearrangement joins TRBV7-8 to TRBJ1-4; the match to TRBD1 covers 9 bases. The CDR3 runs 16 residues. The germline V gene encodes CDR1 SGHVS and CDR2 FQNEAQ. V trimming: 6 bases; J trimming: 8 bases; junction bases outside the gene matches: 13. The DNA of the CDR3 is TGTGCCAGCAGTCAGACTACAGGGGGCGGGGGCGAAAAACTGTTTTTT. Protein sequence: CASSQTTGGGGEKLFF.

The genes are TRBV5-4 and TRBJ2-3; 9 nucleotides match TRBD2. CDR3 size: 15 residues. Germline assignment: CDR1 SGHNT and CDR2 YYREEE (reference sequence). With V trimmed by 2 bases and J by 1 base, 2 bases remained unmatched. The CDR3 region is CASSFPSGGTDTQYF. DNA for the CDR3: TGTGCCAGCAGCTTTCCTAGCGGGGGCACAGATACGCAGTATTTT.

This sequence joins TRBV9 and TRBJ2-7; no reliable D call. CDR1 and CDR2 from the germline V gene are SGDLS and YYNGEE. V was trimmed by 0 bases and J by 4 bases, leaving 17 bases between them. The CDR3 consists of 16 residues. The CDR3 region has the DNA TGTGCCAGCAGCGTAGAAGGATCCCCTTCGCCGTACGAGCAGTACTTC. This codes for CASSVEGSPSPYEQYF.

The chain combines TRBV25-1 with TRBJ2-7; D ambiguous. The V end was cut by 2 bases, the J end by 4 bases, with 3 bases between. Germline V gives CDR1 MGHDK, CDR2 SYGVNS. CDR3 length: 11 residues. CDR3 amino acids: CASSEVYEQYF. CDR3 nucleotides: TGTGCCAGCAGTGAAGTGTACGAGCAGTACTTC.

Here the CDR3 reads CASSSPGFWNTEAFF. The CDR3 nucleotides are TGTGCCAGTAGTTCACCGGGATTTTGGAACACTGAAGCTTTCTTT. V and J are TRBV19 and TRBJ1-1, with unresolved D. Per the germline V gene, CDR1 is LNHDA and CDR2 is SQIVND (reference sequence). The CDR3 runs 15 residues. Trimming pared 5 bases from V and 1 base from J, leaving 14 bases between.

The chain combines TRBV7-3 with TRBJ2-5; D call uncertain. In germline, CDR1 is SGHTA, CDR2 FQGTGA. The CDR3 has 13 amino acids. Deletions cut 5 bases from V and 0 bases from J, with 7 bases between. The CDR3 is CASSLMYQETQYF. In DNA form, the CDR3 reads TGTGCCAGCAGCCTCATGTACCAAGAGACCCAGTACTTC.

The rearrangement links TRBV29-1 to TRBJ2-7; 7 positions match TRBD1. There are 16 residues in the CDR3. Trimming at V came to 5 bases and at J to 2 bases, leaving 15 bases not matched to a gene. From germline, CDR1 is SQVTM and CDR2 ANQGSEA. CDR3 in amino acids: CSVLTPKTGNPYEQYF. DNA for the CDR3: TGCAGCGTTTTGACCCCTAAGACAGGGAACCCCTACGAGCAGTACTTC.

The chain is built from TRBV25-1 and TRBJ2-3; D is perhaps TRBD1 (6 bases). Trimming left V 3 bases short and J 3 bases short, with 13 bases between. The CDR3 has 15 amino acids. Germline V gives CDR1 MGHDK, CDR2 SYGVNS. The CDR3 DNA sequence: TGTGCCAGCAGTGATGAAGGGACACCGACAGATACGCAGTATTTT. This encodes CASSDEGTPTDTQYF.